This T cell receptor beta chain came from a study of tumor T cells in aggressive B-cell lymphoma. TCRdb's table, derived via immunoSEQ multiplex PCR, lists solely in-frame clones and lacks some. The table includes around 1,000 clones, 95% to 98% detected once. V trimming: 4 bases; J trimming: 4 bases; junction bases outside the gene matches: 9. This CDR3 comprises 16 residues. From germline, CDR1 is LNHDA and CDR2 SQIVND (reference sequence). This TCR was sampled from an adult with diffuse large B cell lymphoma. The V gene is TRBV19, the J gene TRBJ1-1, with 10 bases fitting TRBD1. The sample was tumor tissue. CDR3 nucleotide sequence: TGTGCCAGTAGTAAGGGACAGGGGTCGCCGGGCACTGAAGCTTTCTTT. Translation gives CASSKGQGSPGTEAFF.